The sequence of this T cell receptor beta chain was determined in a study of regulatory T cells in long-lasting Graves disease. Study observations and caveats: Segments TRBV28, TRBJ1-2 and TRBJ2-5 showed preferential usage in persistent disease.

There are 16 residues in the CDR3. Germline V gene lookup returns CDR1 LNHDA and CDR2 SQIVND (reference sequence). Of note for this clonotype: Antigen unknown. At one boundary the junction diverges from the germline segment, which might be a read error.

Building the TCR beta libraries relied on iRepertoire HTBI primers, and CDR3 regions underwent Arm-PCR. MiXCR, run by TCRdb on the multiplex PCR reads, gives a single entry per CDR3 protein. Of 600,000 to 800,000 distinct CDR3 sequences listed, around 30% are singletons. Time point in this sample: persistent/refractory GD, antithyroid drugs over 5 years with positive TRAb. PBMCs were the source of the RNA used for TCR sequencing. This specimen consisted of peripheral blood mononuclear cells (PBMCs), obtained when the disease was refractory, from a patient treated with antithyroid drugs. The sequence was collected from a female donor with Graves disease. The rearrangement uses TRBV19 and TRBJ2-2; 9 bases are a match to TRBD2. CDR3 bases: TGTGCCAGTACTCATCTAGCGGGACTGAACACCGGGGAGCTGGTTTTT. It is translated as CASTHLAGLNTGELVF.